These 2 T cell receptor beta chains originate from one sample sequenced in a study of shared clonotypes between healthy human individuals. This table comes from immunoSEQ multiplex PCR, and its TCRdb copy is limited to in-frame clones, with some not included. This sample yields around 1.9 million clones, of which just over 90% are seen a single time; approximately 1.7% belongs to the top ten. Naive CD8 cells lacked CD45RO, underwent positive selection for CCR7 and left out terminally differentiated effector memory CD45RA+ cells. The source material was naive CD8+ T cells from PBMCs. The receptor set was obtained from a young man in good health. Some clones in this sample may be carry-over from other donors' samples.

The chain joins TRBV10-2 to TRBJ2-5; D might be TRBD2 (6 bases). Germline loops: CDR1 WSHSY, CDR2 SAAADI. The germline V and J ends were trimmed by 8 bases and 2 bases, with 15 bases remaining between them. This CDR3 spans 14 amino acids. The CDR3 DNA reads TGCGCCAGCGCGGCAGCGGGCCCACAAGAGACCCAGTACTTC. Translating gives CASAAAGPQETQYF.

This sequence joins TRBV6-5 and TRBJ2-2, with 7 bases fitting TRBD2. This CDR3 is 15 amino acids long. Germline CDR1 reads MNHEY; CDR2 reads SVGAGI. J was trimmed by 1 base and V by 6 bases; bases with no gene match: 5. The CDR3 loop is CASSGGIGNTGELFF. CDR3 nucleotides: TGTGCCAGCAGCGGGGGGATAGGGAACACCGGGGAGCTGTTTTTT.